The sequence of this TCR beta chain was determined in a study of post-analysis software for immune sequencing data. Looking at the study overall: Courses of disease covered relapsing-remitting, secondary progressive and progressive-relapsing multiple sclerosis.

Each TCR beta cDNA library carried unique molecular identifiers. cDNA molecules numbering roughly 0.5 million came from approximately 1 to 10 million T cells. From the PCR reads, TCRdb called clonotypes with MiXCR, one entry per CDR3 protein. In the table there are over 300,000 distinct CDR3 sequences, roughly 30% of which are singletons. Whole-study findings and limits: TRBV segments more frequent in patients than in controls numbered a few and included TRBV5-6, TRBV5-1 and TRBV20-1. The normalized Chao1 diversity of multiple sclerosis patients was significantly lower than that of controls.

The table lists this clonotype with a few counts. Its antigen is currently unknown. The CDR3 has 15 residues. Per germline, CDR1 SQVTM and CDR2 ANQGSEA. Trimming cost V 6 bases and J 9 bases; bases outside gene matches: 15. The source is a girl between 10 and 17 years old with multiple sclerosis. The source material was blood. This sequence joins TRBV29-1 and TRBJ2-1, with 9 bases that match TRBD2. The CDR3 loop reads CSVGLASGAGGEQFF. The CDR3 region has the DNA TGCAGCGTGGGGCTAGCTAGCGGGGCCGGGGGTGAGCAGTTCTTC.